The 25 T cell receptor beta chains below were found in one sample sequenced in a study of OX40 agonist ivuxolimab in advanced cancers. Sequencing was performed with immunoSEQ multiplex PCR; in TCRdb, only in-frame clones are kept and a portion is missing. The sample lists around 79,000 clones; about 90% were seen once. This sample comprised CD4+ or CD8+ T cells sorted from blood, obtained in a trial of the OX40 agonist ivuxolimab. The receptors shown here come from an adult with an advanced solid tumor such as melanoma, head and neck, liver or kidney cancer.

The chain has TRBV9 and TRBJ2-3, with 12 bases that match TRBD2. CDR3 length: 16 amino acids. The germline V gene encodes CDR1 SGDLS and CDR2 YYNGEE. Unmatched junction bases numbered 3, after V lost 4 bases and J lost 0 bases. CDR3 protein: CASSHGTSGSTDTQYF. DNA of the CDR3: TGTGCCAGCAGCCACGGGACTAGCGGGAGCACAGATACGCAGTATTTT.

The CDR3 protein is CASSPPSLGIPEQYF. The CDR3 region has the DNA TGTGCCAGCTCACCACCGTCACTTGGGATCCCCGAGCAGTACTTC. V gene TRBV18 combines with J gene TRBJ2-5, with unresolved D. The end of the DNA fits TRBJ2-7 better, so the J call may be wrong. The V gene's germline CDR1 is KGHSH and CDR2 LQKENI. This CDR3 has 15 residues.

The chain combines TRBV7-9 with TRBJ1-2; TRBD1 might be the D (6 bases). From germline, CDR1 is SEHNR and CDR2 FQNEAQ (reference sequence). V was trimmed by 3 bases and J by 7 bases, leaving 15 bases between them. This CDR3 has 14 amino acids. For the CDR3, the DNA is TGTGCCAGCAGCTTGCCTGGGGGCGTCGGTGGCTACACCTTC. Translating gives CASSLPGGVGGYTF.

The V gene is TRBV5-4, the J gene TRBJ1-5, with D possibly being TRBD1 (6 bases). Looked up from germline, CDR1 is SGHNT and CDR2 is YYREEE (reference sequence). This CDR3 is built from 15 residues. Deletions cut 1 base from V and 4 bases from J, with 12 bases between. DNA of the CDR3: TGTGCCAGCAGCTTGCGTCAGGGGAAGAATCAGCCCCAGCATTTT. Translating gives CASSLRQGKNQPQHF.

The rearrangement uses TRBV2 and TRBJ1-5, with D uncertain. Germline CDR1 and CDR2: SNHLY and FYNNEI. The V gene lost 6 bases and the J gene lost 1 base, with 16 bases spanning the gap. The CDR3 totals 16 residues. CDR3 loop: CASSVGAGPSNQPQHF. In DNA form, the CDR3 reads TGTGCCAGCAGCGTTGGAGCCGGACCCAGCAATCAGCCCCAGCATTTT.

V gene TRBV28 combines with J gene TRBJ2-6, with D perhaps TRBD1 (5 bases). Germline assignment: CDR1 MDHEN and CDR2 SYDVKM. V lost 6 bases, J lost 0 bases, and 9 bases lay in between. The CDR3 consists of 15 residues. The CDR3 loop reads CASRGHVSGANVLTF. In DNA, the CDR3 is TGTGCCAGCAGGGGGCACGTCTCTGGGGCCAACGTCCTGACTTTC.

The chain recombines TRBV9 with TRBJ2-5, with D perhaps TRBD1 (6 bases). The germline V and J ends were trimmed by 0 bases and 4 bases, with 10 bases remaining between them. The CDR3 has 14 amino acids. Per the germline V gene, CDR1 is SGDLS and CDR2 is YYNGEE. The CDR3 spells CASSVGTVRETQYF. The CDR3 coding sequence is TGTGCCAGCAGCGTAGGGACAGTTCGAGAGACCCAGTACTTC.

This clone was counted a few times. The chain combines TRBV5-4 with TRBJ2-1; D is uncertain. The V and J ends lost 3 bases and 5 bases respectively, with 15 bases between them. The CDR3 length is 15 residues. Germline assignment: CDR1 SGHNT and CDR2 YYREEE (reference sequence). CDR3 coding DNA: TGTGCCAGCAGCTCACCCCGAGTCAAGGACAATGAGCAGTTCTTC. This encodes CASSSPRVKDNEQFF.

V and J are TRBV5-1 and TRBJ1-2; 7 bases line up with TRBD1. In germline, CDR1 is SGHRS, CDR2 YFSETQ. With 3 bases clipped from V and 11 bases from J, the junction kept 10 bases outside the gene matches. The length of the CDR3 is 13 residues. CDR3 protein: CASSSGVGQKYTF. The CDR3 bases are TGCGCCAGCAGCTCGGGCGTGGGACAGAAATACACCTTC. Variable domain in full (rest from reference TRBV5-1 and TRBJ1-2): KAGVTQTPRYLIKTRGQQVTLSCSPISGHRSVSWYQQTPGQGLQFLFEYFSETQRNKGNFPGRFSGRQFSNSRSEMNVSTLELGDSALYLCASSSGVGQKYTFGSGTRLTVV.

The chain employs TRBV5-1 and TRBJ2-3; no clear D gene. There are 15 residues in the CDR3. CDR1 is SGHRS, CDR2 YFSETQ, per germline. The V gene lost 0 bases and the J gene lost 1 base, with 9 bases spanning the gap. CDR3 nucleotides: TGCGCCAGCAGCTTGGAAAGCTCCCGCACAGATACGCAGTATTTT. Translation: CASSLESSRTDTQYF.

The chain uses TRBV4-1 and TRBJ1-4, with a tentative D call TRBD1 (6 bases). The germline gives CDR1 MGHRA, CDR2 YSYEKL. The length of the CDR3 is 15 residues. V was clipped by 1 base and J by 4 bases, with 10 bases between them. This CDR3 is CASSQGTAYNEKLFF. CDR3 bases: TGCGCCAGCAGCCAAGGGACAGCCTATAATGAAAAACTGTTTTTT.

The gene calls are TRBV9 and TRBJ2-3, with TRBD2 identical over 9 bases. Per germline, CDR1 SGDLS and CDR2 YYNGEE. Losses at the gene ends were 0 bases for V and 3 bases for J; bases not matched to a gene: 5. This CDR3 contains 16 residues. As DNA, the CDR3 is TGTGCCAGCAGCGTAGCACCGACTAGCGGAACAGATACGCAGTATTTT. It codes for CASSVAPTSGTDTQYF.

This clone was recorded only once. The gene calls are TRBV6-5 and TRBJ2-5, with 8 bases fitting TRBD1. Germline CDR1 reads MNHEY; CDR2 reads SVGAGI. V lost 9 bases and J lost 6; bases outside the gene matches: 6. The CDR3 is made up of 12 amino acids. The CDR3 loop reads CASRTGLKTQYF. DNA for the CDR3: TGTGCCAGTCGGACAGGGTTAAAGACCCAGTACTTC.

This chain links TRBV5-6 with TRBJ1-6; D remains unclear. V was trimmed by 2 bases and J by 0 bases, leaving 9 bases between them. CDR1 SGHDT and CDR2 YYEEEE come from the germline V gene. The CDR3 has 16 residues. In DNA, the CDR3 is TGTGCCAGCAGCTTTCTCGAGAGCTCCTATAATTCACCCCTCCACTTT. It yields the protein CASSFLESSYNSPLHF. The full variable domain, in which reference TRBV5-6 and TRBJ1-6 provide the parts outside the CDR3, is DAGVTQSPTHLIKTRGQQVTLRCSPKSGHDTVSWYQQALGQGPQFIFQYYEEEERQRGNFPDRFSGHQFPNYSSELNVNALLLGDSALYLCASSFLESSYNSPLHFGNGTRLTVT.

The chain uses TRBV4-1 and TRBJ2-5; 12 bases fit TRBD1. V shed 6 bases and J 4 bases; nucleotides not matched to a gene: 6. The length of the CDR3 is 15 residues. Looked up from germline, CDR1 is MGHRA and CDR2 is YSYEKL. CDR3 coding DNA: TGCGCCAGCAGGGGACAGGGGGCGTTCGCAGAGACCCAGTACTTC. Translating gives CASRGQGAFAETQYF.

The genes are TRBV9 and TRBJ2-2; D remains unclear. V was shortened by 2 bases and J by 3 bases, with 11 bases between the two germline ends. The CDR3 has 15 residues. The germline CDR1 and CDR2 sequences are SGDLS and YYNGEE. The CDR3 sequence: CASSVEFSYTGELFF. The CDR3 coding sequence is TGTGCCAGCAGCGTTGAGTTCAGTTACACCGGGGAGCTGTTTTTT.

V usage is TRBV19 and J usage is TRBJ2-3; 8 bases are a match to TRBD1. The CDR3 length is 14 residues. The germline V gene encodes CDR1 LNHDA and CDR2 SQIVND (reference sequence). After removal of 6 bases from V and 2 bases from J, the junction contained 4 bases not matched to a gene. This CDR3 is CASRTGANTDTQYF. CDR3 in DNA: TGTGCCAGTAGGACAGGGGCTAACACAGATACGCAGTATTTT.

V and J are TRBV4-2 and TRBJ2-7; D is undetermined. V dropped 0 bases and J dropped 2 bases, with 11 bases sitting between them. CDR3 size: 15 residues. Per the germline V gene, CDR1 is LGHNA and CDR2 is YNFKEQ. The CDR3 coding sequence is TGTGCCAGCAGCCAAGAACAGCACAGCGCCTACGAGCAGTACTTC. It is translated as CASSQEQHSAYEQYF.

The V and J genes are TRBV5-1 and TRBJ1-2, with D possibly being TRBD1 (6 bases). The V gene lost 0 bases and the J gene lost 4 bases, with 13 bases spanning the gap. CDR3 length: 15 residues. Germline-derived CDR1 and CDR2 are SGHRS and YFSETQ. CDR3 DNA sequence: TGCGCCAGCAGCTTGGCCGGGGACATTATCTATGGCTACACCTTC. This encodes CASSLAGDIIYGYTF.

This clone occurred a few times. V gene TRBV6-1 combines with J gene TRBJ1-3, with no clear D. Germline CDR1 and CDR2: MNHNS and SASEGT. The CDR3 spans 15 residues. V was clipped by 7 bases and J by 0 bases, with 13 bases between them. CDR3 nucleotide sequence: TGTGCCAGCATCCCCCCGGGGAACTCTGGAAACACCATATATTTT. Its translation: CASIPPGNSGNTIYF.

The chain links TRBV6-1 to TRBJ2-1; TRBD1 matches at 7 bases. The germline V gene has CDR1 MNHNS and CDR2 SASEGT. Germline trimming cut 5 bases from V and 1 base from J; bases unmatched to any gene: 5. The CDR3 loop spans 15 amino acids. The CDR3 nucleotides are TGTGCCAGCAGTACCCAGACAGGGTCCTACAATGAGCAGTTCTTC. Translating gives CASSTQTGSYNEQFF.

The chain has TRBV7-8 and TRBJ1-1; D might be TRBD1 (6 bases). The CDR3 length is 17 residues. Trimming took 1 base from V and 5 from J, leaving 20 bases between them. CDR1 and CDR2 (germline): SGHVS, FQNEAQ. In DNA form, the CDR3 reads TGTGCCAGCAGCTTAGGATCTAGAGACAGGCTATTAACTGAAGCTTTCTTT. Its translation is CASSLGSRDRLLTEAFF.

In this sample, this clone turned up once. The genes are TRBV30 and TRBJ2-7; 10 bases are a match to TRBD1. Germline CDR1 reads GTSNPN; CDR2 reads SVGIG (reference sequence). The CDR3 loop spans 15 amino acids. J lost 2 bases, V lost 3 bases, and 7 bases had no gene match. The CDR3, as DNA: TGTGCCTGGAGGATCCCGGGACAGGGGACCTACGAGCAGTACTTC. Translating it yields CAWRIPGQGTYEQYF. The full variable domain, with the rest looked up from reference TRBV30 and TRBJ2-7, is SQTIHQWPATLVQPVGSPLSLECTVEGTSNPNLYWYRQAAGRGLQLLFYSVGIGQISSEVPQNLSASRPQDRQFILSSKKLLLSDSGFYLCAWRIPGQGTYEQYFGPGTRLTVT.

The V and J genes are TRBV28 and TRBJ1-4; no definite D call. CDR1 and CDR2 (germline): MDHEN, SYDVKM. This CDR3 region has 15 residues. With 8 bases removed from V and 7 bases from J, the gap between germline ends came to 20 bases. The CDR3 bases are TGTGCCAGCGGCTCGCCGGGTAGCCTTGGTGAAAAACTGTTTTTT. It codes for CASGSPGSLGEKLFF.

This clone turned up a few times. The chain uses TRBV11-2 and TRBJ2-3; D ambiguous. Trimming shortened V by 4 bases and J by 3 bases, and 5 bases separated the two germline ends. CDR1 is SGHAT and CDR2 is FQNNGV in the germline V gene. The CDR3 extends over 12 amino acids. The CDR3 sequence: CASSYWTDTQYF. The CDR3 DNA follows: TGTGCCAGCAGCTACTGGACAGATACGCAGTATTTT.